What follows is one T cell receptor (beta chain) and its context. Residents of approximately 25 US areas, aged about 18 to 89 years, made up the participants. Recovery among Cohort 3 donors was established by two negative PCRs, clearance, or symptom resolution. V gave up 3 bases and J gave up 4 bases, with 16 bases separating them. Germline-derived CDR1 and CDR2 are ENHRY and SYGVKD. This CDR3 is 15 amino acids long. These data come from a study of blood T cell repertoires in COVID-19. Background on the study: Collection of acute and convalescent COVID-19 samples took place in the United States, Italy and Spain.

Authors' analysis steps: Estimation of nucleated cell counts relied on the amplification of reference gene primers. Only in-frame clones appear in the TCRdb table, and some are missing; sequencing was by immunoSEQ multiplex PCR. V and J calls and clone size are copied from that table; D and trimming were computed from the DNA. The table has around 260,000 clones, over 75% seen once. This chain links TRBV10-3 with TRBJ2-7, with D perhaps matching TRBD2 (5 bases). Sample: PBMCs or T cells enriched from blood (not recorded which). The TCR originated in a woman aged 25-40 years who had recovered from COVID-19. The CDR3 here is CAISDVSARIYEQYF. For the CDR3, the DNA is TGTGCCATCAGTGACGTTAGCGCACGAATTTACGAGCAGTACTTC.